One and the same sample provided the 17 T cell receptor beta chains below, sequenced in a study of T cell repertoires in cytomegalovirus infection. No antigen is known for these receptors. MiXCR, run by TCRdb on the reads, gives a single entry per CDR3 protein. Of around 900,000 distinct CDR3 sequences listed, approximately 31% are singletons. Sequencing used cultured CD8+ T cells from PBMCs, obtained from culture after CMV antigen stimulation. Receptor source: a human donor in good health (CMV status not recorded). Some clones in this sample may be carry-over from other donors' samples.

In this sample, this clonotype turned up many times. The chain is built from TRBV7-2 and TRBJ1-6; TRBD1 is a possible D gene (5 bases). Germline CDR1 reads SGHTA; CDR2 reads FQGNSA. Between the trimmed V and J ends, which lost 8 bases and 3 bases, there was a span of 11 bases. The CDR3 sequence is 14 residues long. This CDR3 is CASLDSLYNSPLHF. The CDR3 DNA is TGTGCCAGCCTTGACAGCCTCTATAATTCACCCCTCCACTTT.

This clonotype was seen more than once but under ten times. The rearrangement uses TRBV12-3 or TRBV12-4 and TRBJ1-1, with D perhaps matching TRBD1 (5 bases). V dropped 1 base and J dropped 5 bases, with 11 bases sitting between them. This CDR3 spans 14 amino acids. The CDR3 protein is CASSLEGRRTEAFF. CDR3 sequence (DNA): TGTGCCAGCAGTTTAGAGGGGCGGAGGACTGAAGCTTTCTTT.

There are a few counts of this clonotype. This chain connects TRBV12-3 or TRBV12-4 to TRBJ1-2; possibly TRBD1 for D (6 bases). CDR3 size: 14 residues. Deletions cut 5 bases from V and 4 bases from J, with 14 bases between. The CDR3 DNA reads as TGTGCCAGCAGTCCCTTTGAAGGGGGCTATGGCTACACCTTC. This translates into CASSPFEGGYGYTF.

This clonotype was found a few times. The J gene is TRBJ1-1, the V gene TRBV7-9, with 8 nucleotides matching TRBD1. V dropped 5 bases and J dropped 5; count of bases not matched to a gene: 10. Germline V gene data show CDR1 as SEHNR and CDR2 as FQNEAQ (reference sequence). The CDR3 contains 15 residues. CDR3 nucleotides: TGTGCCAGCAGCCCCCGACAGGGGAGGAAGACTGAAGCTTTCTTT. This encodes CASSPRQGRKTEAFF. Full variable domain (remainder filled in from reference TRBV7-9 and TRBJ1-1): DTGVSQNPRHKITKRGQNVTFRCDPISEHNRLYWYRQTLGQGPEFLTYFQNEAQLEKSRLLSDRFSAERPKGSFSTLEIQRTEQGDSAMYLCASSPRQGRKTEAFFGQGTRLTVV.

This clonotype was detected a few times. The DNA for the CDR3 is TGTGCCAGCAGTTACCCGTCCTCGGCCGGGGAGCTGTTTTTT. Encoded protein: CASSYPSSAGELFF. The rearrangement links TRBV6-5 to TRBJ2-2, with unresolved D. Germline V gives CDR1 MNHEY, CDR2 SVGAGI. With 2 bases removed from V and 6 bases from J, the gap between germline ends came to 10 bases. The CDR3 totals 14 residues.

This clonotype appeared many times. This sequence joins TRBV7-2 and TRBJ1-1, with D perhaps TRBD1 (5 bases). The V end was cut by 3 bases, the J end by 4 bases, with 12 bases between. CDR3 length equals 14 residues. Germline CDR1 is SGHTA and CDR2 is FQGNSA. The CDR3 nucleotides read TGTGCCAGCAGCTTTCCCCGAGGGGCCACTGAAGCTTTCTTT. Protein product: CASSFPRGATEAFF.

V is TRBV29-1 and J is TRBJ1-2; no clear D gene. Trimming pared 4 bases from V and 3 bases from J, leaving 18 bases between. The CDR3 runs to 15 residues. Looked up from germline, CDR1 is SQVTM and CDR2 is ANQGSEA. The CDR3 region is CSVGGLTGTDYGYTF. Here the CDR3 DNA reads TGCAGCGTTGGGGGTTTGACGGGCACAGACTATGGCTACACCTTC.

This clonotype showed up many times. This chain links TRBV7-2 with TRBJ2-3; D is possibly TRBD1 or TRBD2 (5 bases each). CDR3 size: 13 residues. Deletions cut 3 bases from V and 6 bases from J, with 10 bases between. From germline, CDR1 is SGHTA and CDR2 FQGNSA. CDR3 nucleotide sequence: TGTGCCAGCAGCTTCCCCTGGGGGGATACGCAGTATTTT. This translates into CASSFPWGDTQYF. Together with reference TRBV7-2 and TRBJ2-3, the CDR3 gives the full variable domain: GAGVSQSPSNKVTEKGKDVELRCDPISGHTALYWYRQSLGQGLEFLIYFQGNSAPDKSGLPSDRFSAERTGGSVSTLTIQRTQQEDSAVYLCASSFPWGDTQYFGPGTRLTVL.

This clonotype has a handful of counts. The chain carries TRBV14 and TRBJ2-5, with 7 bases matching TRBD1. The CDR3 length is 14 residues. J lost 1 base, V lost 3 bases, and 2 bases had no gene match. Germline loops: CDR1 SGHDN, CDR2 FVKESK. The CDR3 bases are TGTGCCAGCAGCCACTGGACAGGCCAAGAGACCCAGTACTTC. This gives the protein CASSHWTGQETQYF.

The chain uses TRBV20-1 and TRBJ2-5; D is undetermined. CDR3 length: 15 amino acids. Germline V CDR1 and CDR2: DFQATT, SNEGSKA (reference sequence). The V gene lost 0 bases and the J gene lost 0 bases, with 11 bases spanning the gap. The DNA for the CDR3 is TGCAGTGCTAGAGACCCAGGTTGGGACCAAGAGACCCAGTACTTC. The encoded protein is CSARDPGWDQETQYF.

This clonotype was observed a few times. The rearrangement joins TRBV12-3 or TRBV12-4 to TRBJ2-1, with TRBD2 matching 9 bases. The CDR3 has 16 amino acids. Losses at the gene ends were 2 bases for V and 7 bases for J; bases not matched to a gene: 9. The CDR3 DNA reads TGTGCCAGCAGTTTAAGCGGGGGGCAGTTTGGGAATGAGCAGTTCTTC. It encodes CASSLSGGQFGNEQFF.

This clonotype was detected only a few times. The rearrangement uses TRBV4-1 and TRBJ2-2; unclear D gene. Per the germline V gene, CDR1 is MGHRA and CDR2 is YSYEKL. This CDR3 has 12 residues. Trimming pared 1 base from V and 9 bases from J, leaving 6 bases between. The DNA for the CDR3 is TGCGCCAGCAGCCAAGGGCAAAGGGAGCTGTTTTTT. This translates into CASSQGQRELFF.

The chain carries TRBV19 and TRBJ2-7; no firm D call. V was shortened by 7 bases and J by 7 bases, with 17 bases between the two germline ends. The CDR3 is 13 amino acids. The germline CDR1 and CDR2 sequences are LNHDA and SQIVND (reference sequence). The CDR3 DNA reads as TGTGCCAGTACCCCTTCCGAGGCAGGTGAGCAGTACTTC. It encodes CASTPSEAGEQYF.

This rearrangement joins TRBV6-1 to TRBJ2-7; possibly TRBD2 for D (6 bases). Trimming stripped 3 bases from V and 2 bases from J, with 20 bases between. There are 17 residues in the CDR3. Germline CDR1 and CDR2: MNHNS and SASEGT. CDR3 in amino acids: CASSDPWRDQQTYEQYF. The CDR3 nucleotides are TGTGCCAGCAGTGATCCGTGGAGGGACCAACAAACCTACGAGCAGTACTTC.

The gene calls are TRBV4-1 and TRBJ2-7; 11 bases map to TRBD1. V lost 4 bases to trimming and J lost 6 bases; unmatched junction nucleotides: 14. The CDR3 contains 17 residues. Looked up from germline, CDR1 is MGHRA and CDR2 is YSYEKL. The CDR3 nucleotides are TGCGCCAGCAGCCGACACTCAGAGCCGGACAGGGGGCGCGAGCAGTACTTC. Its translation: CASSRHSEPDRGREQYF.

The chain couples TRBV19 to TRBJ1-2, with D uncertain. V gave up 1 base and J gave up 4 bases, with 7 bases separating them. Germline-derived CDR1 and CDR2 are LNHDA and SQIVND (reference sequence). The CDR3 runs to 13 residues. This chain's CDR3 is CASSIAGLYGYTF. For the CDR3, the DNA is TGTGCCAGTAGTATAGCCGGACTCTATGGCTACACCTTC.

This clonotype was seen more than once but under ten times. The chain has TRBV6-1 and TRBJ2-5; the D is unclear. CDR1 is MNHNS, CDR2 SASEGT, per germline. The CDR3 contains 15 residues. V lost 1 base to trimming and J lost 2 bases, with 11 bases between them. The CDR3 DNA reads TGTGCCAGCAGTGAAGACCTGGGGTTACAAGAGACCCAGTACTTC. This encodes CASSEDLGLQETQYF.